This TCR beta chain stems from a study of T cell changes during pregnancy in multiple sclerosis. The assay was immunoSEQ multiplex PCR, and TCRdb's table has in-frame clones only and misses some. The profile shows tens of thousands of clones, roughly 92% of them singletons. The TCR originated in a female donor in good health, enrolled as a control in a pregnancy study. Sequenced material: peripheral blood, taken after pregnancy.

The CDR3 DNA reads as TGTGCCAGCAGCTCATTGTTCGAGGTGAACACTGAAGCTTTCTTT. This codes for CASSSLFEVNTEAFF. The rearrangement uses TRBV7-9 and TRBJ1-1; D is ambiguous. The CDR3 consists of 15 residues. V was shortened by 4 bases and J by 0 bases, with 12 bases between the two germline ends. Germline CDR1 and CDR2: SEHNR and FQNEAQ (reference sequence).